Listed below are T cell receptor beta chains from one sample, sequenced in a study of blood T cell repertoires in COVID-19. Assay used: immunoSEQ multiplex PCR; TCRdb lists only in-frame clones, some missing. The repertoire holds about 170,000 clones, with around 89% as singletons. The sample consisted of peripheral blood. The source is a man in his fifties or sixties with acute or convalescent COVID-19. The CDR3 runs from the conserved cysteine through the conserved F or W. Fields, in order: V gene, D gene, clone size, CDR3 length, J gene, CDR3 DNA, CDR3 protein. D genes are given only for firm matches. Clone size, where shown, is once, few, many, or a class for clones that have expanded.

TRBV11-2	TRBD1	NA	14	TRBJ1-2	TGTGCCAGCAGCCCGGGGACAGGGATGTATGGCTACACCTTC	CASSPGTGMYGYTF
TRBV29-1	NA	NA	14	TRBJ2-1	TGCAGCGTTGAAGACCCCCGGGCCTACAATGAGCAGTTCTTC	CSVEDPRAYNEQFF
TRBV9	TRBD1	NA	15	TRBJ1-6	TGTGCCAGCACCGGACAGGGGGCGGAAAATTCACCCCTCCACTTT	CASTGQGAENSPLHF
TRBV19	NA	NA	12	TRBJ1-1	TGTGCCAGTAGTCCCGGAGCCACTGAAGCTTTCTTT	CASSPGATEAFF
TRBV9	TRBD2	NA	18	TRBJ2-1	TGTGCCAGCAGCGTAGGGGCTAGCGGGAGGGGTTCCTACAATGAGCAGTTCTTC	CASSVGASGRGSYNEQFF
TRBV3-1/TRBV3-2	NA	NA	17	TRBJ2-6	TGTGCCAGCAGCCAAGCCGAAGACTTCTCTGGGGCCAACGTCCTGACTTTC	CASSQAEDFSGANVLTF
TRBV7-9	TRBD2	once	15	TRBJ2-1	TGTGCCAGCAATACTGCGGGAGGGAACTTCCGTGAGCAGTTCTTC	CASNTAGGNFREQFF
TRBV5-5	NA	NA	13	TRBJ1-1	TGTGCCAGCAGCCCAAACAGGAACACTGAAGCTTTCTTT	CASSPNRNTEAFF
TRBV7-9	TRBD1	NA	17	TRBJ2-5	TGTGCCAGCAGCTTACCGACAGGGGGTTCGTACCAAGAGACCCAGTACTTC	CASSLPTGGSYQETQYF
TRBV5-8	TRBD1	few	15	TRBJ1-2	TGTGCCAGCAGAGGAAGAGGACAGGGTAACTATGGCTACACCTTC	CASRGRGQGNYGYTF
TRBV27	TRBD1	NA	15	TRBJ1-1	TGTGCCAGCAGACCAGGGGGCGGAGTGAACACTGAAGCTTTCTTT	CASRPGGGVNTEAFF
TRBV27	NA	NA	12	TRBJ1-2	TGTGCCAGCAGCCAATCGGGACTCGGCTACACCTTC	CASSQSGLGYTF
TRBV11-3	NA	NA	14	TRBJ2-1	TGTGCCAGCAGCTCCATAGCCGTCACCGATGAGCAGTTCTTC	CASSSIAVTDEQFF
TRBV5-1	TRBD2	NA	16	TRBJ2-3	TGCGCCAGCAGCTTGGAAGCGGGATTACGCACAGATACGCAGTATTTT	CASSLEAGLRTDTQYF
TRBV5-1	NA	NA	15	TRBJ2-1	TGCGCCAGCAGCTTGGTGGGGGCTTGGGACAATGAGCAGTTCTTC	CASSLVGAWDNEQFF
TRBV5-4	TRBD1	NA	15	TRBJ1-1	TGTGCCAGCAGCTCTGGACAGGTCGGCTCCACTGAAGCTTTCTTT	CASSSGQVGSTEAFF